The T cell receptor beta chain under discussion was sequenced for a study of cytomegalovirus exposure and HLA in healthy donors. In the study overall: Within the Caucasian-associated ancestry cluster were approximately 77% of the approximately 370 genotyped donors.

This PCR relied on a set of 60 Vbeta primers and 13 Jbeta primers. TCRdb keeps only in-frame clones here, not all; method: immunoSEQ multiplex PCR. This table holds over 75,000 clones, about a tenth found once. The table lists this clone with a few counts. This receptor was taken from a man between 50 and 59 years old in good health and CMV-seropositive. Sequenced material: PBMCs.

In DNA form, the CDR3 reads TGTGCCAGCAGCCCCCGAGGGGATAGCGGGGGGATCGAGCAGTACTTC. Its protein is CASSPRGDSGGIEQYF. V is TRBV5-4 and J is TRBJ2-7, with TRBD2 matching over 10 bases. The CDR3 has 16 amino acids. From germline, CDR1 is SGHNT and CDR2 YYREEE (reference sequence). Trimming removed 4 bases from V and 6 bases from J; junction bases left unmatched: 13.